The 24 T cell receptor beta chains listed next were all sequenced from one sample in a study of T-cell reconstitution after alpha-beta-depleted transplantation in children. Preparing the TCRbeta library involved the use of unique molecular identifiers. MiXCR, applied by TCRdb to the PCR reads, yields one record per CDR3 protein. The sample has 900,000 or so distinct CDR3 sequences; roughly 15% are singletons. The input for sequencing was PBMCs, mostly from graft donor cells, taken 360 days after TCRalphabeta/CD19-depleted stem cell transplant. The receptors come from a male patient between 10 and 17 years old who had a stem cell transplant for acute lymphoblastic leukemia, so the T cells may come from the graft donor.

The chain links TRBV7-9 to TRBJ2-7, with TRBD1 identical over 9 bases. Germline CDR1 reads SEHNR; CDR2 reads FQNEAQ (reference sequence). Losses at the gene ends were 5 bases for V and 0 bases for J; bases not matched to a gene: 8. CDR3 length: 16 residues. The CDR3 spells CASSKPGTGISYEQYF. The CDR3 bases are TGTGCCAGCAGCAAGCCCGGGACAGGGATCTCCTACGAGCAGTACTTC.

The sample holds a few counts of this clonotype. The CDR3 loop reads CASSQDPLGRGWPDYEQYF. The CDR3 coding sequence is TGCGCCAGCAGCCAAGACCCCCTCGGCCGGGGCTGGCCAGACTACGAGCAGTACTTC. The chain is built from TRBV4-1 and TRBJ2-7; D may be TRBD1 or TRBD2 (5 bases each). The CDR3 has 19 amino acids. Germline values: CDR1 MGHRA, CDR2 YSYEKL. V dropped 0 bases and J dropped 3 bases, with 24 bases sitting between them.

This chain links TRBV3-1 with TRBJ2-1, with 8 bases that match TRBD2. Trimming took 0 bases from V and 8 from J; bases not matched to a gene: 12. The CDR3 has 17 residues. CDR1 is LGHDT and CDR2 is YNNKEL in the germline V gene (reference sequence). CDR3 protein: CASSQDLGLAVLDEQFF. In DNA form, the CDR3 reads TGTGCCAGCAGCCAAGATCTTGGACTAGCTGTCTTGGATGAGCAGTTCTTC.

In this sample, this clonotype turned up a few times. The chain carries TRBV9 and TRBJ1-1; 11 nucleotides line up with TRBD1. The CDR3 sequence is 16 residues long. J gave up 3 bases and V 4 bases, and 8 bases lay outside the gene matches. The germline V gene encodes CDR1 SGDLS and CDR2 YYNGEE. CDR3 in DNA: TGTGCCAGCAGCCCCCGGACAGGGGGCGCTTACACTGAAGCTTTCTTT. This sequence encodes CASSPRTGGAYTEAFF.

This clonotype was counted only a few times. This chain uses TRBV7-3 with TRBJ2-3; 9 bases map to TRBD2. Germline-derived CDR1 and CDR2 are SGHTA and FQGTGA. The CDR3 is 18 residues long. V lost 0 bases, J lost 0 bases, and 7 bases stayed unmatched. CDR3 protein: CASSLTASGNPSTDTQYF. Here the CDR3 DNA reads TGTGCCAGCAGCTTAACAGCTAGCGGGAATCCTAGCACAGATACGCAGTATTTT.

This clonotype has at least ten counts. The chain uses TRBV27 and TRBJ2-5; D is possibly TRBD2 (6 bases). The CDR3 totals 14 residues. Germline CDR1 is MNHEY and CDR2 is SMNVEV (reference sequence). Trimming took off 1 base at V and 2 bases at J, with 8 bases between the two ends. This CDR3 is CASSLFGGQETQYF. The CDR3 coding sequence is TGTGCCAGCAGTTTATTTGGGGGGCAAGAGACCCAGTACTTC.

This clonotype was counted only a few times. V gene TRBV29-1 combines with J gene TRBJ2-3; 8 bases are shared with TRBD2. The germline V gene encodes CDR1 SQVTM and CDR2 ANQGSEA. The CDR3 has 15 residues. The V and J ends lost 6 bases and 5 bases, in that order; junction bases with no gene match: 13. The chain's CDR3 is CSVAVGAGGLDTQYF. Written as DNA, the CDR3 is TGCAGCGTCGCCGTAGGGGCGGGAGGATTAGATACGCAGTATTTT.

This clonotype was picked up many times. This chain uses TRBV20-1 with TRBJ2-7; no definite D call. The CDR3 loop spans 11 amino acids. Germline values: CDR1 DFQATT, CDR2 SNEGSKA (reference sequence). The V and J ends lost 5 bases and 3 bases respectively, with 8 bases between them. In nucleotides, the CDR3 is TGCAGTGCTCTTACACACTACGAGCAGTACTTC. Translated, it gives CSALTHYEQYF.

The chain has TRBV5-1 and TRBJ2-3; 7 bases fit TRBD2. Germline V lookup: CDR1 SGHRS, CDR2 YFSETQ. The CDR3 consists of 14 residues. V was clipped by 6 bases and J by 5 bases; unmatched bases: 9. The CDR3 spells CASTPLAGVDTQYF. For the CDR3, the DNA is TGCGCCAGCACCCCCCTGGCGGGGGTAGATACGCAGTATTTT.

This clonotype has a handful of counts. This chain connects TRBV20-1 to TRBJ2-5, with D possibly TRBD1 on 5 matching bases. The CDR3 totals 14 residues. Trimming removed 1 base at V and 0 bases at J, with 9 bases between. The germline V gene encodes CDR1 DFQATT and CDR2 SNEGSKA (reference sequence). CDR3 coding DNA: TGCAGTGCTAGAGGGGCAGGGTACCAAGAGACCCAGTACTTC. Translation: CSARGAGYQETQYF.

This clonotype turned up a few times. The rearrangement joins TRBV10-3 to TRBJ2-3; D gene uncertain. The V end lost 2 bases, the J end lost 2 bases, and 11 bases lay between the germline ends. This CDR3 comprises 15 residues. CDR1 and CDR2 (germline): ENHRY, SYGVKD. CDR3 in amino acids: CAISEHRPHTDTQYF. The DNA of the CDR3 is TGTGCCATCAGTGAGCACCGGCCTCACACAGATACGCAGTATTTT.

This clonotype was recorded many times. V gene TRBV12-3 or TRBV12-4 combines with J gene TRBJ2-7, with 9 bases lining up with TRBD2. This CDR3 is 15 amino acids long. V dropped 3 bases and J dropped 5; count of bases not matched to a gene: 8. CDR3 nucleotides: TGTGCCAGCAGTTTGGACCGGACTAGCGAGGACGAGCAGTACTTC. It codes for CASSLDRTSEDEQYF.

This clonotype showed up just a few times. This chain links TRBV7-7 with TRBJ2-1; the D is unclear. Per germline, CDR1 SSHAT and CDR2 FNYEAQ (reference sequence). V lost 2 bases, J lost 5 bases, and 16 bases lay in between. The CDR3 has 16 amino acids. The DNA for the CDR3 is TGTGCCAGCAGCTTATTAGTTGGCAGCCCTAACAATGAGCAGTTCTTC. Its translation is CASSLLVGSPNNEQFF.

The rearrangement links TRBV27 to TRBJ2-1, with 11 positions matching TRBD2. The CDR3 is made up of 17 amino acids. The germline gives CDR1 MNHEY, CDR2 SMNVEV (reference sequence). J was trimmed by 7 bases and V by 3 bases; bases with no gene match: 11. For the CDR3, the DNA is TGTGCCAGCAGTTTTCCACGTAGCGGGAGGGCTATTAATGAGCAGTTCTTC. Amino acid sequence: CASSFPRSGRAINEQFF.

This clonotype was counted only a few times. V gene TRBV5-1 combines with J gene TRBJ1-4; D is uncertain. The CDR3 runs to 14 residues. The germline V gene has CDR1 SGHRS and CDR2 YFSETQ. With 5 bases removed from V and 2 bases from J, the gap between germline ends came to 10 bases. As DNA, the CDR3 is TGCGCCAGCAGACTCTGGACCACTAATGAAAAACTGTTTTTT. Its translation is CASRLWTTNEKLFF. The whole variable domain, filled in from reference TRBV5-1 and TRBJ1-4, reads KAGVTQTPRYLIKTRGQQVTLSCSPISGHRSVSWYQQTPGQGLQFLFEYFSETQRNKGNFPGRFSGRQFSNSRSEMNVSTLELGDSALYLCASRLWTTNEKLFFGSGTQLSVL.

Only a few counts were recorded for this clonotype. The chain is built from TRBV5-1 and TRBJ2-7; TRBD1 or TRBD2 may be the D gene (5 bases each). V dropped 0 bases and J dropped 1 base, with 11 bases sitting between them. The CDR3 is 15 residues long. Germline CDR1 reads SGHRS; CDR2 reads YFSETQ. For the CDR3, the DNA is TGCGCCAGCAGCTTGGGGGGGAAATCTTCCTACGAGCAGTACTTC. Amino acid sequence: CASSLGGKSSYEQYF.

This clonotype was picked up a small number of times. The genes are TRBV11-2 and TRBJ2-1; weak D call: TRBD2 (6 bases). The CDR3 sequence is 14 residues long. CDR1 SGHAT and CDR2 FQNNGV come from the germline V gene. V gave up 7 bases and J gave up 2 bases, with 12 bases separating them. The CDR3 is CASTASVPYNEQFF. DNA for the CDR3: TGTGCCAGCACCGCTAGCGTACCCTACAATGAGCAGTTCTTC. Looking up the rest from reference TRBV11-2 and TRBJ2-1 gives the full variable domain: EAGVAQSPRYKIIEKRQSVAFWCNPISGHATLYWYQQILGQGPKLLIQFQNNGVVDDSQLPKDRFSAERLKGVDSTLKIQPAKLEDSAVYLCASTASVPYNEQFFGPGTRLTVL.

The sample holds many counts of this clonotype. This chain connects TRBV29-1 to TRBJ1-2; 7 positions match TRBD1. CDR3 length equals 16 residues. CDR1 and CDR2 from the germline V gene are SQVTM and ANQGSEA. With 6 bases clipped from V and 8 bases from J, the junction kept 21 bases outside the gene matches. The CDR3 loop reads CSVGGGRDRLSRGYTF. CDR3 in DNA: TGCAGCGTCGGCGGGGGGAGGGACAGACTATCGAGGGGCTACACCTTC.

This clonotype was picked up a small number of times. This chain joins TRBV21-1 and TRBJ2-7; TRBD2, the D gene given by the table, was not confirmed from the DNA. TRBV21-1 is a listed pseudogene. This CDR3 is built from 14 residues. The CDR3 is CASSNGVAEYEQYF. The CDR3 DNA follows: TGTGCCAGCAGCAACGGGGTAGCGGAGTACGAGCAGTACTTC.

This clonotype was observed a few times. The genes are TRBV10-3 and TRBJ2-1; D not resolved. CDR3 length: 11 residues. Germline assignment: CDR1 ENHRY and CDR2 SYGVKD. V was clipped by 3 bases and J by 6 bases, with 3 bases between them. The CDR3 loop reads CAISDFNEQFF. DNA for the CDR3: TGTGCCATCAGTGACTTCAATGAGCAGTTCTTC.

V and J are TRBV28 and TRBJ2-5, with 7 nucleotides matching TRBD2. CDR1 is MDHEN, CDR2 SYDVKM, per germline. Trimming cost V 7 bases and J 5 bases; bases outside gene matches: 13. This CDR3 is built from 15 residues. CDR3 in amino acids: CASILRREPSETQYF. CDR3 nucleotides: TGTGCCAGCATATTGAGGCGGGAGCCAAGTGAGACCCAGTACTTC.

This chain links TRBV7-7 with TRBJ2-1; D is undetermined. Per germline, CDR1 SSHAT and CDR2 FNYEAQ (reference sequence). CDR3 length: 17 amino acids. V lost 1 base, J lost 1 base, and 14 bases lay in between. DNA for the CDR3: TGTGCCAGCAGCTTAGATCCGCCGGAATGGTCCTACAATGAGCAGTTCTTC. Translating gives CASSLDPPEWSYNEQFF.

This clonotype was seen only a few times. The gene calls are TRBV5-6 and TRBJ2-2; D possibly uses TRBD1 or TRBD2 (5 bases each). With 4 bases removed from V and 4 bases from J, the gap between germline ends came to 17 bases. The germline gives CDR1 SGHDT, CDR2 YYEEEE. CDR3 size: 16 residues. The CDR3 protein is CASSPHLTGPTGELFF. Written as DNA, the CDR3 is TGTGCCAGCAGCCCCCATCTTACGGGACCCACCGGGGAGCTGTTTTTT.

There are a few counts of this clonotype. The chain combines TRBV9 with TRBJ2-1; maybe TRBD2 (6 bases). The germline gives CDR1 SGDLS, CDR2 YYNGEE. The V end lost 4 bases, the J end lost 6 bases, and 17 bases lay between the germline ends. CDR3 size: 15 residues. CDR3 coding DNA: TGTGCCAGCAGCCTCCGACTAGAGTGGGGCAATGAGCAGTTCTTC. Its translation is CASSLRLEWGNEQFF.